These T cell receptor beta chains were read from a single sample in a study of post-analysis software for immune sequencing data. TCRdb re-called the PCR reads through MiXCR, storing one row per CDR3 protein. In the table there are approximately 730,000 distinct CDR3 sequences, roughly 46% of which are singletons. Specimen: blood. The receptors were sampled from a girl aged 5 to 17 with multiple sclerosis. The CDR3 runs from the conserved cysteine through the conserved F or W. A D gene is named only where the DNA matches it firmly. Clone size appears in some rows only: once, few, many, or a class for an expanded clone.

j_call	v_call	clone_size	d_call	cdr3_nt	cdr3_aa
TRBJ2-7	TRBV6-6	-	TRBD1	TGTGCCAGCAGGCTTACCCGACAGGGGAGCTCCTACGAGCAGTACTTC	CASRLTRQGSSYEQYF
TRBJ2-1	TRBV3-1	-	-	TGTGCCAGCAGCCAAGAGTCCCCCCCTTTCGATGAGCAGTTCTTC	CASSQESPPFDEQFF
TRBJ2-7	TRBV4-1	-	TRBD2	TGCGCCAGCAGCCAAGAAGGCGGGAGAGGGATCTACGAGCAGTACTTC	CASSQEGGRGIYEQYF
TRBJ2-5	TRBV20-1	-	-	TGCAGTGCCGACGGGACATCCGAAGAGAGCCAGTACTTC	CSADGTSEESQYF
TRBJ2-1	TRBV29-1	-	TRBD2	TGCAGCGCCATGGGGGGGGAGCGTTACAATGAACAGTTCTTC	CSAMGGERYNEQFF
TRBJ2-7	TRBV15	few	-	TGTGCCACCAGCAGAGATATGACCGCTACCTACGAGCAGTACTTC	CATSRDMTATYEQYF
TRBJ1-5	TRBV10-3	-	-	TGTGCCATCAGTGAGTCGGCCGGGGCCGCGGATCAGCCCCAGCATTTT	CAISESAGAADQPQHF
TRBJ2-1	TRBV7-3	-	TRBD2	TGTGCCAGCAGCTTACTAGCGGGTCCTCATAGCTCCTACAATGAGCAGTTCTTC	CASSLLAGPHSSYNEQFF
TRBJ1-2	TRBV24-1	-	-	TGTGCCACCAGTGATCGGGACGCCTACTATGGCTACACCTTC	CATSDRDAYYGYTF
TRBJ1-5	TRBV10-3	-	TRBD1	TGTGCCATCAGGCCCGACAGGGCGAATCAGCCCCAGCATTTT	CAIRPDRANQPQHF
TRBJ2-4	TRBV20-1	-	-	TGCAGTGCTAGAGATGCCAGGGAAAACGGCATTCAGTACTTC	CSARDARENGIQYF
TRBJ2-5	TRBV27	-	TRBD2	TGTGCCAGCAGTTTAGTGGGAGGGTTCGGGGAGACCCAGTACTTC	CASSLVGGFGETQYF
TRBJ2-5	TRBV2	-	-	TGTGCCAGCAGAGAACGGGACTCGCAAGAGACCCAGTACTTC	CASRERDSQETQYF
TRBJ2-2	TRBV20-1	-	TRBD1	TGCAGTGCTAGGGGACAGGGGGCAAGTACCGGGGAGCTGTTTTTT	CSARGQGASTGELFF
TRBJ2-7	TRBV2	-	TRBD1	TGTGCCAGCAGTGGACAGGGAACAAGGTACGAGCAGTACTTC	CASSGQGTRYEQYF
TRBJ2-1	TRBV29-1	-	-	TGCAGCGTTGCCCCGTCCTCCTACAATGAGCAGTTCTTC	CSVAPSSYNEQFF
TRBJ1-1	TRBV7-3	few	-	TGTGCCAGCAGCCTACAGGGAGGGGACACTGAAGCTTTCTTT	CASSLQGGDTEAFF
TRBJ2-5	TRBV20-1	-	TRBD2	TGCAGTGCCCCACGGGGCGGGAGAAGGGAGACCCAGTACTTC	CSAPRGGRRETQYF
TRBJ2-1	TRBV29-1	few	-	TGCAGCGTAGGAACAGGATGCAATGAGCAGTTCTTC	CSVGTGCNEQFF
TRBJ1-1	TRBV27	-	-	TGTGCCAGCAGTTTAATGCAGGGCGGTGAAGCTTTCTTT	CASSLMQGGEAFF
TRBJ1-5	TRBV4-1	-	TRBD1	TGCGCCAGCAGCCAAGATCTTCAGACAGGGCAAAATCAGCCCCAGCATTTT	CASSQDLQTGQNQPQHF
TRBJ2-1	TRBV24-1	-	TRBD1	TGTGCCACCAGTGGTCGCGACAGGGGCCACAATGAGCAGTTCTTC	CATSGRDRGHNEQFF
TRBJ2-4	TRBV9	-	TRBD2	TGTGCCAGCAGCCCTGAACTAGCGGGAGGTACGGTGGGCAAAAACATTCAGTACTTC	CASSPELAGGTVGKNIQYF
TRBJ2-5	TRBV6-2/TRBV6-3	-	-	TGTGCCGGCAGTAGGGGGACATCCAATAATCAAGAGACCCAGTACTTC	CAGSRGTSNNQETQYF
TRBJ1-5	TRBV27	-	-	TGTGCCAGCAGTTCGGGGGGTCACCTGCAGCCCCAGCATTTT	CASSSGGHLQPQHF
TRBJ2-1	TRBV7-6	few	TRBD2	TGTGCCAGCAGCTTAGACGCCGAGACTAGCTTTTACAATGAGCAGTTCTTC	CASSLDAETSFYNEQFF
TRBJ2-7	TRBV13	-	-	TGTGCCAGCAGCTTATCGGACAGTCCTCGCGAGCAGTACTTC	CASSLSDSPREQYF
TRBJ2-1	TRBV12-3/TRBV12-4	few	-	TGTGCCAGCAGTTTAAAGGCTGGGTGGGGGGATGAGCAGTTCTTC	CASSLKAGWGDEQFF
TRBJ2-2	TRBV12-3/TRBV12-4	-	-	TGTGCCAGCAGTTTAGGGCCCGGGGGTCCGGCCGGGGAGCTGTTTTTT	CASSLGPGGPAGELFF
TRBJ1-5	TRBV12-3/TRBV12-4	-	-	TGTGCCAGCAGTGCCACAGGGTGGCAGCCCCAGCATTTT	CASSATGWQPQHF
TRBJ1-5	TRBV20-1	-	-	TGCAGTGCTAGAGTAGGGCTGACCTTAAATCAGCCCCAGCATTTT	CSARVGLTLNQPQHF
TRBJ2-1	TRBV12-3/TRBV12-4	-	-	TGTGCCAGCAGTTTACGGGGGAGGACCCCTCTTGAGCAGTTCTTC	CASSLRGRTPLEQFF
TRBJ1-2	TRBV30	-	TRBD1	TGTGCCTGGAGTAGACAGGGGTCTGGCTACACCTTC	CAWSRQGSGYTF
TRBJ2-1	TRBV7-2	-	TRBD2	TGTGCCAGCAGCTCAACTGGGACTAGCGGGAAGAATGAGCAGTTCTTC	CASSSTGTSGKNEQFF
TRBJ2-3	TRBV7-8	-	-	TGTGCCAGCAGCTTCGGACCGACTAGCACAGATACGCAGTATTTT	CASSFGPTSTDTQYF
TRBJ1-2	TRBV4-1	few	-	TGCGCCAGCAGCCTACTCACAGGGCTAGAAGGCTACACCTTC	CASSLLTGLEGYTF
TRBJ2-7	TRBV29-1	few	TRBD2	TGCAGCGGAGGGACTAGTAGTTTCGAGCAGTACTTC	CSGGTSSFEQYF
TRBJ2-5	TRBV20-1	-	TRBD2	TGCAGTGCTAGAATGGGGACTAAACAAGAGACCCAGTACTTC	CSARMGTKQETQYF
TRBJ2-7	TRBV7-8	-	-	TGTGCCAGCAGCTTAAGGGGAAGGGACTACGAGCAGTACTTC	CASSLRGRDYEQYF
TRBJ2-3	TRBV5-1	few	TRBD2	TGCGCCAGCAGCTTGGATTTTGCGGGGGAGATAGATACGCAGTATTTT	CASSLDFAGEIDTQYF
TRBJ1-1	TRBV29-1	-	-	TGCAGCGTTGACGGGGGCAGGGGAAACACTGAAGCTTTCTTT	CSVDGGRGNTEAFF
TRBJ2-7	TRBV25-1	few	-	TGTGCCAGCGGGGACTCCGAGTGGGAGCAGTACTTC	CASGDSEWEQYF
TRBJ2-7	TRBV4-1	-	-	TGCGCCAGCAGCCCCGGGACCTACGACGAGCAGTACTTC	CASSPGTYDEQYF
TRBJ2-7	TRBV10-3	-	TRBD2	TGTGCCATCAGGGACCCAAGGACTAGCCTTTACGAGCAGTACTTC	CAIRDPRTSLYEQYF
TRBJ2-7	TRBV29-1	-	-	TGCAGCGTTGTGGGTGAAGAATACGAGCAGTACTTC	CSVVGEEYEQYF
TRBJ2-5	TRBV24-1	few	TRBD2	TGTGCCACCAGTGACAGACTAGCGGGAGAGGAGACCCAGTACTTC	CATSDRLAGEETQYF
TRBJ2-7	TRBV5-1	many	TRBD2	TGCGCCAGCAGCTTGGTTCTAGCGGGGAACTACGAGCAGTACTTC	CASSLVLAGNYEQYF
TRBJ2-4	TRBV6-2/TRBV6-3	few	TRBD2	TGTGCCAGCAGTCCTCCCATGGGCGGGGGAGCCAAAAACATTCAGTACTTC	CASSPPMGGGAKNIQYF
TRBJ2-1	TRBV6-5	-	TRBD1	TGTGCCAGCGGAAGGCTCGGGACAGGGATGGGCAATGAGCAGTTCTTC	CASGRLGTGMGNEQFF
TRBJ2-5	TRBV3-1	-	-	TGTGCCAGCAGAAGGGGGTACCAAGAGACCCAGTACTTC	CASRRGYQETQYF
TRBJ1-5	TRBV20-1	once	-	TGCAGTGCTGGGGAGGCCGGGGATCAGCCCCAGCATTTT	CSAGEAGDQPQHF